These 26 T cell receptor beta chains share one sample of origin, sequenced in a study of shared clonotypes between healthy human individuals. Assay: immunoSEQ multiplex PCR; the TCRdb copy retains only in-frame clones and omits some. The profile shows about a million clones, around 77% of them singletons. The sequenced sample was memory CD4+ T cells from PBMCs. The subset here: CD45RA-negative fraction. Receptor source: a man between 18 and 35 years old in good health. Some clones in this sample may be carry-over from other donors' samples.

Comment on this clone: A junction end diverges from the germline sequence, so it may reflect a read error. This rearrangement joins TRBV5-4 to TRBJ1-1, with a possible D match to TRBD1 (5 bases). Germline assignment: CDR1 SGHNT and CDR2 YYREEE (reference sequence). The CDR3 has 17 amino acids. The CDR3 here is CASSLAPGGGRGTEALF. CDR3 coding DNA: TGTGCCAGCAGCTTGGCCCCGGGCGGGGGTCGGGGCACTGAAGCTTTATTT.

The rearrangement joins TRBV7-8 to TRBJ1-1, with TRBD1 matching 8 bases. This CDR3 is 18 amino acids long. V shed 2 bases and J 0 bases; nucleotides not matched to a gene: 11. The germline V gene encodes CDR1 SGHVS and CDR2 FQNEAQ. The CDR3 region has the DNA TGTGCCAGCAGCTTACGAACAGGACAGGGATTCATGAACACTGAAGCTTTCTTT. Protein product: CASSLRTGQGFMNTEAFF.

Concerning this clone itself: Within the sample, other DNA sequences also encode this same CDR3. The chain joins TRBV28 to TRBJ2-6, with a possible D match to TRBD1 (5 bases). CDR1 and CDR2 (germline): MDHEN, SYDVKM. Trimming took off 4 bases at V and 2 bases at J, with 9 bases between the two ends. The CDR3 loop spans 15 amino acids. The CDR3 here is CASSYQGAGANVLTF. CDR3 in DNA: TGTGCCAGCAGTTACCAGGGTGCTGGGGCCAACGTCCTGACTTTC.

There are a few counts of this clone. Possible read error: a much larger clone is one base away. The same CDR3 also results from other DNA sequences found in this sample. The genes are TRBV28 and TRBJ1-1; TRBD1 agrees at 7 bases. The trim removed 4 bases at V and 0 bases at J, leaving 2 bases unmatched. This CDR3 has 14 amino acids. CDR1 and CDR2 from the germline V gene are MDHEN and SYDVKM. CDR3 residues: CASSSTGLNTEAFF. CDR3 coding DNA: TGTGCCAGCAGTTCGACAGGGCTGAACACTGAAGCTTTCTTT. The full variable domain, in which reference TRBV28 and TRBJ1-1 provide the parts outside the CDR3, is DVKVTQSSRYLVKRTGEKVFLECVQDMDHENMFWYRQDPGLGLRLIYFSYDVKMKEKGDIPEGYSVSREKKERFSLILESASTNQTSMYLCASSSTGLNTEAFFGQGTRLTVV.

The chain is built from TRBV18 and TRBJ2-2, with a tentative D call TRBD2 (6 bases). Trimming stripped 3 bases from V and 5 bases from J, with 13 bases between. This CDR3 comprises 15 residues. Germline V CDR1 and CDR2: KGHSH, LQKENI. The CDR3: CASSPPAGRTGELFF. The CDR3 DNA follows: TGTGCCAGCTCACCCCCGGCGGGGCGGACCGGGGAGCTGTTTTTT. Variable domain in full (rest from reference TRBV18 and TRBJ2-2): NAGVMQNPRHLVRRRGQEARLRCSPMKGHSHVYWYRQLPEEGLKFMVYLQKENIIDESGMPKERFSAEFPKEGPSILRIQQVVRGDSAAYFCASSPPAGRTGELFFGEGSRLTVL.

This chain joins TRBV18 and TRBJ1-2; TRBD1 agrees at 8 bases. Per germline, CDR1 KGHSH and CDR2 LQKENI. The ends lost 3 bases at V and 5 bases at J; junction bases unmatched: 5. CDR3 length equals 14 residues. Here the CDR3 reads CASSPTGAPYGYTF. DNA for the CDR3: TGTGCCAGCTCACCGACAGGGGCTCCGTATGGCTACACCTTC.

This chain connects TRBV28 to TRBJ2-3; 7 bases map to TRBD2. Per germline, CDR1 MDHEN and CDR2 SYDVKM. The trim removed 5 bases at V and 6 bases at J, leaving 5 bases unmatched. This CDR3 is built from 13 residues. The CDR3: CASSPRLADTQYF. Here the CDR3 DNA reads TGTGCCAGCAGTCCTCGACTAGCCGATACGCAGTATTTT.

V and J are TRBV7-7 and TRBJ2-1; TRBD2 agrees at 8 bases. Germline trimming cut 5 bases from V and 5 bases from J; bases unmatched to any gene: 8. Germline loops: CDR1 SSHAT, CDR2 FNYEAQ (reference sequence). The CDR3 runs to 15 residues. The CDR3 nucleotides are TGTGCCAGCAGCCCGGGGACGGGAGGGGACAATGAGCAGTTCTTC. It specifies CASSPGTGGDNEQFF.

This clone was detected a few times. The chain recombines TRBV19 with TRBJ1-5; D is unclear. The ends were cut back, 7 bases at V and 2 bases at J, with 18 bases in the middle. The CDR3 runs to 16 residues. Looked up from germline, CDR1 is LNHDA and CDR2 is SQIVND (reference sequence). CDR3 nucleotides: TGTGCCAGTACCCCGTTCCGGGTTAAGGGCAATCAGCCCCAGCATTTT. Its translation is CASTPFRVKGNQPQHF.

The V gene is TRBV10-3, the J gene TRBJ1-1; 7 positions match TRBD1. The V gene end was trimmed by 0 bases and the J gene end by 4 bases; junction bases not matched to a gene: 5. The length of the CDR3 is 15 residues. Germline V CDR1 and CDR2: ENHRY, SYGVKD. CDR3 region: CAISESTGSSTEAFF. The CDR3 DNA sequence: TGTGCCATCAGTGAGTCGACAGGGAGTAGCACTGAAGCTTTCTTT.

The J gene is TRBJ2-7, the V gene TRBV5-1; D possibly matches TRBD1 or TRBD2 (6 bases each). The germline V gene has CDR1 SGHRS and CDR2 YFSETQ. V lost 3 bases to trimming and J lost 2 bases, with 12 bases between them. CDR3 length: 14 amino acids. CDR3 sequence: CASSSTGGTYEQYF. The DNA of the CDR3 is TGCGCCAGCAGCTCGACCGGGGGCACCTACGAGCAGTACTTC.

This clone was counted a single time. The J gene is TRBJ1-4, the V gene TRBV7-2, with 7 bases that match TRBD1. Germline-derived CDR1 and CDR2 are SGHTA and FQGNSA. This CDR3 spans 14 amino acids. The ends lost 5 bases at V and 7 bases at J; junction bases unmatched: 7. The CDR3 DNA follows: TGTGCCAGCAGCCAGGGGGGGGCGAGTGAAAAACTGTTTTTT. Amino acid sequence: CASSQGGASEKLFF.

The chain is built from TRBV14 and TRBJ1-1; D remains ambiguous. CDR1 and CDR2 (germline): SGHDN, FVKESK. The CDR3 runs 14 residues. V lost 1 base, J lost 3 bases, and 9 bases lay in between. The CDR3 nucleotides are TGTGCCAGCAGCCAAGGCGGAAGATACACTGAAGCTTTCTTT. This sequence encodes CASSQGGRYTEAFF.

The chain carries TRBV7-9 and TRBJ1-1, with 7 bases aligning to TRBD1. The CDR3 has 16 residues. With V trimmed by 4 bases and J by 1 base, 9 bases remained unmatched. Germline V lookup: CDR1 SEHNR, CDR2 FQNEAQ (reference sequence). The CDR3 DNA reads TGTGCCAGCAGCTCCCCCCGAGGGACAGAGAACACTGAAGCTTTCTTT. Protein product: CASSSPRGTENTEAFF.

Turning to this clone: The junction does not match germline at one end; this may be a read error. The CDR3 bases are TGCAGTGCTAGAGAGGGACCCTTC. It specifies CSAREGPF. The rearrangement links TRBV20-1 to TRBJ1-2; tentative D call: TRBD1 (5 bases). The CDR3 contains 8 residues. Per germline, CDR1 DFQATT and CDR2 SNEGSKA (reference sequence).

This clone occurred a few times. The rearrangement uses TRBV9 and TRBJ1-5; D ambiguous. CDR3 length: 15 residues. Germline CDR1 and CDR2: SGDLS and YYNGEE. Trimming cost V 4 bases and J 2 bases, with 13 bases left between them. DNA of the CDR3: TGTGCCAGCAGCCCCGCCGGGAGAGGCAATCAGCCCCAGCATTTT. It specifies CASSPAGRGNQPQHF.

This clone was counted once. V is TRBV18 and J is TRBJ2-3; no firm D call. Looked up from germline, CDR1 is KGHSH and CDR2 is LQKENI. This CDR3 spans 11 amino acids. V lost 6 bases and J lost 0, with 1 base in between. As DNA, the CDR3 is TGTGCCAGCTCTAGCACAGATACGCAGTATTTT. It codes for CASSSTDTQYF.

This chain links TRBV6-1 with TRBJ1-4, with 7 positions matching TRBD1. Germline V CDR1 and CDR2: MNHNS, SASEGT. With V trimmed by 5 bases and J by 4 bases, 7 bases remained unmatched. The CDR3 has 15 residues. This CDR3 reads CASSHTQGNNEKLFF. The CDR3 DNA follows: TGTGCCAGCAGTCATACACAGGGGAATAATGAAAAACTGTTTTTT.

This clone came up a few times. The genes are TRBV4-2 and TRBJ2-5, with TRBD2 as a possible D gene (5 bases). CDR3 size: 16 residues. The germline V gene encodes CDR1 LGHNA and CDR2 YNFKEQ. Deletions cut 1 base from V and 2 bases from J, with 14 bases between. The CDR3 loop reads CASSQGSTRTQETQYF. CDR3 in DNA: TGTGCCAGCAGCCAAGGTAGTACTAGGACTCAAGAGACCCAGTACTTC.

Notes on this clone: Compared with germline, one end of the junction differs, possibly owing to a read error. V gene TRBV4-3 combines with J gene TRBJ2-7, with D possibly being TRBD1 (5 bases). The CDR3 runs 13 residues. The germline V gene encodes CDR1 LGHNA and CDR2 YSLEER. The DNA of the CDR3 is TGCGCCAGCAGCCAAGAAGGGGTGGGGCAGCCGAATTTC. This gives the protein CASSQEGVGQPNF.

This chain links TRBV11-2 with TRBJ1-1, with TRBD1 identical over 8 bases. The CDR3 length is 14 residues. Trimming took 4 bases from V and 5 from J; bases not matched to a gene: 6. Per germline, CDR1 SGHAT and CDR2 FQNNGV. The CDR3 DNA reads as TGTGCCAGCAGCTCCGACAGGGGTGGAACTGAAGCTTTCTTT. This sequence encodes CASSSDRGGTEAFF.

The chain carries TRBV18 and TRBJ2-2, with TRBD2 matching over 11 bases. The germline V gene encodes CDR1 KGHSH and CDR2 LQKENI. V shed 2 bases and J 5 bases; nucleotides not matched to a gene: 7. The length of the CDR3 is 17 residues. Written as DNA, the CDR3 is TGTGCCAGCTCACCATCGACTAGCGGGATATTAACCGGGGAGCTGTTTTTT. Its protein product is CASSPSTSGILTGELFF. Looking up the rest from reference TRBV18 and TRBJ2-2 gives the full variable domain: NAGVMQNPRHLVRRRGQEARLRCSPMKGHSHVYWYRQLPEEGLKFMVYLQKENIIDESGMPKERFSAEFPKEGPSILRIQQVVRGDSAAYFCASSPSTSGILTGELFFGEGSRLTVL.

This clone was detected a few times. The rearrangement links TRBV10-3 to TRBJ2-2; 10 bases agree with TRBD1. J lost 2 bases, V lost 10 bases, and 7 bases had no gene match. The length of the CDR3 is 15 residues. CDR1 is ENHRY, CDR2 SYGVKD, per germline. Here the CDR3 reads CATAGDRGNTGELFF. CDR3 DNA: TGTGCCACCGCGGGGGACAGGGGAAACACCGGGGAGCTGTTTTTT.

This clone came up a few times. The chain joins TRBV2 to TRBJ1-5; no clear D. V gave up 6 bases and J gave up 7 bases, with 13 bases separating them. Germline CDR1 and CDR2: SNHLY and FYNNEI. The CDR3 totals 13 residues. The CDR3 coding sequence is TGTGCCAGCAGGGCATTCCCCCGGCAGCCCCAGCATTTT. Its protein is CASRAFPRQPQHF. Together with reference TRBV2 and TRBJ1-5, the CDR3 gives the full variable domain: EPEVTQTPSHQVTQMGQEVILRCVPISNHLYFYWYRQILGQKVEFLVSFYNNEISEKSEIFDDQFSVERPDGSNFTLKIRSTKLEDSAMYFCASRAFPRQPQHFGDGTRLSIL.

The genes are TRBV5-1 and TRBJ2-3; D call uncertain. The CDR3 contains 14 residues. CDR1 SGHRS and CDR2 YFSETQ come from the germline V gene. V lost 1 base, J lost 4 bases, and 10 bases lay in between. The CDR3: CASSLWAPPDTQYF. The CDR3 region has the DNA TGCGCCAGCAGCTTGTGGGCGCCCCCAGATACGCAGTATTTT.

The V call is TRBV11-3, the J call TRBJ2-3; 7 positions match TRBD1. This CDR3 spans 15 amino acids. Germline V gene sequence: CDR1 SGHNT, CDR2 YENEEA. With V trimmed by 5 bases and J by 1 base, 6 bases remained unmatched. For the CDR3, the DNA is TGTGCCAGCAGCAACCGGGACAGTGGCACAGATACGCAGTATTTT. Its translation is CASSNRDSGTDTQYF.